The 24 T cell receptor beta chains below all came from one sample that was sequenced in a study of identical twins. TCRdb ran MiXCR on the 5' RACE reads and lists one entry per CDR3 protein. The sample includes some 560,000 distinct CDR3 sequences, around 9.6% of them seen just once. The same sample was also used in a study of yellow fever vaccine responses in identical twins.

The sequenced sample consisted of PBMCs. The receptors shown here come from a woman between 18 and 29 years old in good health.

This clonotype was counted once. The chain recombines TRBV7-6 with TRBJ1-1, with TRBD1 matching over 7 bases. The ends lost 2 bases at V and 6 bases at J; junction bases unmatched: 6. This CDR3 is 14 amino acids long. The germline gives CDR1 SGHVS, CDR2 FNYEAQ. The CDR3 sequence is CASSLIQTGSEAFF. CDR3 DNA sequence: TGTGCCAGCAGCTTAATCCAGACAGGGTCTGAAGCTTTCTTT.

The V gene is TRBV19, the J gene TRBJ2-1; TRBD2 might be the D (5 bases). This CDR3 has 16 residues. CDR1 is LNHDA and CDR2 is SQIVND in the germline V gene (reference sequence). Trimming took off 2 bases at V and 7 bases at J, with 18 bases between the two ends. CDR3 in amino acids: CASSISRGISINEQFF. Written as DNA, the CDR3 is TGTGCCAGTAGTATAAGTCGAGGGATTTCCATAAATGAGCAGTTCTTC. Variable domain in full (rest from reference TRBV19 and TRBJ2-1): DGGITQSPKYLFRKEGQNVTLSCEQNLNHDAMYWYRQDPGQGLRLIYYSQIVNDFQKGDIAEGYSVSREKKESFPLTVTSAQKNPTAFYLCASSISRGISINEQFFGPGTRLTVL.

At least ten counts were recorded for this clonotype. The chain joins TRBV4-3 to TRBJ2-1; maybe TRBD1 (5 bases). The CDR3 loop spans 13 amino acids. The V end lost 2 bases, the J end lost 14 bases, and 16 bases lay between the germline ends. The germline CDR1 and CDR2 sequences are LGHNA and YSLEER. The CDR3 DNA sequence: TGCGCCAGCAGCCAAACGGCCGGGTCAGGGAAGTTCTTC. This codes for CASSQTAGSGKFF.

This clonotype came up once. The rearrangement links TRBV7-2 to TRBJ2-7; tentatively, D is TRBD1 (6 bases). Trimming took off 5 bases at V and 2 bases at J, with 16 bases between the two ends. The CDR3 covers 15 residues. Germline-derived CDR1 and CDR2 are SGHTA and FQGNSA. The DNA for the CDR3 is TGTGCCAGCAGCAACAGGGCTCAAGAGACCTACGAGCAGTACTTC. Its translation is CASSNRAQETYEQYF.

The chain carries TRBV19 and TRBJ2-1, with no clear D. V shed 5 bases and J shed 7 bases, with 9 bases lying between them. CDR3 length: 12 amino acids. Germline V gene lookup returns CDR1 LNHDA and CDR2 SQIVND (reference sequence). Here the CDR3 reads CASSPTPNEQFF. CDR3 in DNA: TGTGCCAGTAGTCCTACTCCGAATGAGCAGTTCTTC.

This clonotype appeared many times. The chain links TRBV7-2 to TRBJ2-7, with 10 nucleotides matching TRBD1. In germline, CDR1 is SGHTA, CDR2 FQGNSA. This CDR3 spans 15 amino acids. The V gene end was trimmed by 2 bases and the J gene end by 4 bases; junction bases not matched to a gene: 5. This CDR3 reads CASSLYRDRGYEQYF. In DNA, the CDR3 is TGTGCCAGCAGCTTATACCGGGACAGGGGTTACGAGCAGTACTTC.

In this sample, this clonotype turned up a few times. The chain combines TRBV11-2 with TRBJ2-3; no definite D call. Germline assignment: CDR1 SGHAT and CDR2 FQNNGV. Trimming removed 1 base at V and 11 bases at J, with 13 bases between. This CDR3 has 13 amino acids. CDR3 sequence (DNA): TGTGCCAGCAGCTTAGCCCCCCCCTCGGGGCAGTATTTT. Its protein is CASSLAPPSGQYF.

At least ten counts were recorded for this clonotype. In nucleotides, the CDR3 is TGTGCCAGCAGCTTAGCGCCGAAGGAGACCCAGTACTTC. Protein: CASSLAPKETQYF. The genes are TRBV7-9 and TRBJ2-5, with D hard to call. The CDR3 has 13 amino acids. Germline lookup yields CDR1 SEHNR and CDR2 FQNEAQ (reference sequence). With 0 bases removed from V and 5 bases from J, the gap between germline ends came to 7 bases.

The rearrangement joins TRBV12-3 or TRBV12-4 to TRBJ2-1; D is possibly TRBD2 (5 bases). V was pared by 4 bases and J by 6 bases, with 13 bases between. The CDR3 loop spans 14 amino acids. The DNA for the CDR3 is TGTGCCAGCAGTTACCAGGCGGGTCCCAATGAGCAGTTCTTC. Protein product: CASSYQAGPNEQFF.

CDR3 bases: TGTGCCAGCAGCCAACTTGACAGGGGGCAATACCAAGAGACCCAGTACTTC. Its translation is CASSQLDRGQYQETQYF. The chain employs TRBV7-2 and TRBJ2-5, with 10 bases aligning to TRBD1. Trimming cost V 5 bases and J 0 bases; bases outside gene matches: 9. Germline CDR1 is SGHTA and CDR2 is FQGNSA. The CDR3 extends over 17 amino acids.

The CDR3 protein is CASSIFRDRVSYEQYF. The DNA of the CDR3 is TGTGCCAGCAGTATTTTCCGGGACAGGGTCTCCTACGAGCAGTACTTC. The chain links TRBV6-2 or TRBV6-3 to TRBJ2-7, with 9 bases aligning to TRBD1. Germline-derived CDR1 and CDR2 are MNHEY and SVGEGT. V shed 5 bases, J shed 0 bases, and the junction held 8 bases outside the gene matches. The CDR3 is 16 amino acids.

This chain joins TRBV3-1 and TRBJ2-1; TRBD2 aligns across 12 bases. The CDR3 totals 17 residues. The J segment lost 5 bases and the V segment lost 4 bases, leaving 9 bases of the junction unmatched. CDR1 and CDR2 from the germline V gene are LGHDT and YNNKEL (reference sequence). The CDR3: CASSPFLGLAGHNEQFF. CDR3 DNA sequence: TGTGCCAGCAGCCCGTTCCTGGGACTAGCGGGCCACAATGAGCAGTTCTTC.

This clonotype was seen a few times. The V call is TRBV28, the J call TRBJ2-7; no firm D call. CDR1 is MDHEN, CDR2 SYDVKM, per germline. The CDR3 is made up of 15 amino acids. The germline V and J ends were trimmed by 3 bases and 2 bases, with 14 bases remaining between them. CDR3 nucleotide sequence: TGTGCCAGCAGTTTTCGTGGGGTGATCGCCTACGAGCAGTACTTC. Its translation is CASSFRGVIAYEQYF.

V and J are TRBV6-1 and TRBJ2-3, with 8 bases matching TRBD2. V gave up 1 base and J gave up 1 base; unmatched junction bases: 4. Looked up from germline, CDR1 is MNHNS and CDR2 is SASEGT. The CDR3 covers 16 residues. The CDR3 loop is CASSEVISGGTDTQYF. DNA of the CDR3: TGTGCCAGCAGTGAAGTAATTAGCGGGGGCACAGATACGCAGTATTTT.

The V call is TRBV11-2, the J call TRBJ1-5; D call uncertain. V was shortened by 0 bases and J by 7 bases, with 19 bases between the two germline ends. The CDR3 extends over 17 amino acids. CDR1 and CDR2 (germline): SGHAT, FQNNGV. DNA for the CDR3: TGTGCCAGCAGCTTAGATTCTGGGCAGTGGGGAGGGCAGCCCCAGCATTTT. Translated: CASSLDSGQWGGQPQHF. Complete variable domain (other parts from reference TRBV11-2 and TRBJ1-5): EAGVAQSPRYKIIEKRQSVAFWCNPISGHATLYWYQQILGQGPKLLIQFQNNGVVDDSQLPKDRFSAERLKGVDSTLKIQPAKLEDSAVYLCASSLDSGQWGGQPQHFGDGTRLSIL.

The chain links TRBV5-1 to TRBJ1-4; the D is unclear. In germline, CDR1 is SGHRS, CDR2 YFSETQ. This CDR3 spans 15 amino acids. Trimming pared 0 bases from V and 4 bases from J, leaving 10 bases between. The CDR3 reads CASSLGPGFNEKLFF. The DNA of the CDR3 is TGCGCCAGCAGCTTGGGCCCGGGGTTTAATGAAAAACTGTTTTTT. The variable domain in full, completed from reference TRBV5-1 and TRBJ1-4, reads KAGVTQTPRYLIKTRGQQVTLSCSPISGHRSVSWYQQTPGQGLQFLFEYFSETQRNKGNFPGRFSGRQFSNSRSEMNVSTLELGDSALYLCASSLGPGFNEKLFFGSGTQLSVL.

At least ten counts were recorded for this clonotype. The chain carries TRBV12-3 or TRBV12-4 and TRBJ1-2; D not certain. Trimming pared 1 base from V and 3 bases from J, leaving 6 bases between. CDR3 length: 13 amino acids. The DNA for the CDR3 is TGTGCCAGCAGTTTAGGGCAGTACTATGGCTACACCTTC. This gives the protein CASSLGQYYGYTF.

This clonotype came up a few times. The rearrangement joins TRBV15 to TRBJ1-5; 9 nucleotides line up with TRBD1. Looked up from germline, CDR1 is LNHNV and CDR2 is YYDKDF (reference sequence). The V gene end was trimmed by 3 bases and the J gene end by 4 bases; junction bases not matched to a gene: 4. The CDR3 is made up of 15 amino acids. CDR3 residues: CATSSRTGVNQPQHF. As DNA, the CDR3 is TGTGCCACCAGCAGTAGGACAGGGGTTAATCAGCCCCAGCATTTT.

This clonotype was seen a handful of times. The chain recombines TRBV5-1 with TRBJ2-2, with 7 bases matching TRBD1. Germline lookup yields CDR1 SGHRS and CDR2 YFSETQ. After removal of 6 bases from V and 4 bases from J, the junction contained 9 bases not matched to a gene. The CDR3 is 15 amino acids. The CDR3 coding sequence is TGCGCCAGCAACAAAGGACAGGCCGGCACCGGGGAGCTGTTTTTT. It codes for CASNKGQAGTGELFF.

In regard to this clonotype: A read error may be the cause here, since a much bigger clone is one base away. DNA for the CDR3: TGCGCCAGCAGCCAAGATTGCGGTGAGCAGTTCTTC. It codes for CASSQDCGEQFF. The chain is built from TRBV4-3 and TRBJ2-1, with D unclear. Trimming removed 0 bases at V and 9 bases at J, with 6 bases between. Germline V gene lookup returns CDR1 LGHNA and CDR2 YSLEER. The CDR3 is 12 amino acids.

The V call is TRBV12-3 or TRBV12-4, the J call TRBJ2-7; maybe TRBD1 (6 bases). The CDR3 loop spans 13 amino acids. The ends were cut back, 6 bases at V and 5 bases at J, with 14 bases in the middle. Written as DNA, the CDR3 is TGTGCCAGCAGGGAAGATGACAGGAACGAGCAGTACTTC. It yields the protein CASREDDRNEQYF.

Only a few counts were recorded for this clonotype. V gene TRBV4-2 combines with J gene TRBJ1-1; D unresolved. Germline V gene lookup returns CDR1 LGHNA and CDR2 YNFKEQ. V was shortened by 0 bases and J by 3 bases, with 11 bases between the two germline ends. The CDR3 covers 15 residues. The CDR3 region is CASSQDVQEDTEAFF. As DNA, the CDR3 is TGTGCCAGCAGCCAAGATGTGCAGGAAGACACTGAAGCTTTCTTT.

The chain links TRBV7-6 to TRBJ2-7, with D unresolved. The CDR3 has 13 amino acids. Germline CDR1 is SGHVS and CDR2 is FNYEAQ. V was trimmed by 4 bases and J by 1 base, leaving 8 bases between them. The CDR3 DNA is TGTGCCAGCAGCTCGCTAGTATCCTACGAGCAGTACTTC. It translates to CASSSLVSYEQYF.

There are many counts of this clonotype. For the CDR3, the DNA is TGTGCCAGCAGTCTCGGGACAGGGAGCAATTCACCCCTCCACTTT. Translated: CASSLGTGSNSPLHF. This rearrangement joins TRBV6-1 to TRBJ1-6, with 9 bases aligning to TRBD1. Germline V gives CDR1 MNHNS, CDR2 SASEGT. The CDR3 spans 15 residues. V was pared by 5 bases and J by 7 bases, with 6 bases of the junction left unmatched.